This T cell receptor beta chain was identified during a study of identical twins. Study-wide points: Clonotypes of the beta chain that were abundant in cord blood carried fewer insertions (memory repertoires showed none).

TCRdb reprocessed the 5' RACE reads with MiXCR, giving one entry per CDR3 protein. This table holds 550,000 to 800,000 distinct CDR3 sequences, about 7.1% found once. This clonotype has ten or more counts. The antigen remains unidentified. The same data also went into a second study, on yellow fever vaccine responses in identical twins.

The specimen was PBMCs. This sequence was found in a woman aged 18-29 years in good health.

The CDR3 loop reads CASSVGVRVSGANVLTF. The CDR3 DNA sequence: TGTGCCAGCAGCGTAGGGGTTAGGGTCTCTGGGGCCAACGTCCTGACTTTC. The rearrangement links TRBV9 to TRBJ2-6; D unclear. The ends were cut back, 0 bases at V and 0 bases at J, with 10 bases in the middle. The germline V gene has CDR1 SGDLS and CDR2 YYNGEE. CDR3 size: 17 residues. Full variable domain (missing parts from reference TRBV9 and TRBJ2-6): DSGVTQTPKHLITATGQRVTLRCSPRSGDLSVYWYQQSLDQGLQFLIQYYNGEERAKGNILERFSAQQFPDLHSELNLSSLELGDSALYFCASSVGVRVSGANVLTFGAGSRLTVL.